This T cell receptor beta chain was sequenced for a study of T-cell reconstitution after alpha-beta-depleted transplantation in children. Study-wide results and caveats: Expanded clones from the graft, numbering several hundred, reportedly supplied alpha-beta T cells about two months after transplant. T-cell counts and diversity at one year following transplant were attributed mainly to newly produced T cells. Where some patients showed high TCRbeta diversity at day 60, it came from recipient T cells and thymic progenitors that had survived.

It was with unique molecular identifiers that the TCRbeta library was prepared. TCRdb reanalysed the PCR reads using MiXCR and keeps one entry per CDR3 protein. This repertoire shows fewer than 350,000 distinct CDR3 sequences, around 9.1% found once; its top ten account for around 7.6%. This clonotype has ten or more counts. Antigen: not known. Looked up from germline, CDR1 is SGHKS and CDR2 is YYEKEE (reference sequence). Trimming removed 2 bases from V and 2 bases from J, with 16 bases in between. The CDR3 length is 16 residues. This sequence was found in a boy under three years old with acute myeloid leukemia, due to receive a stem cell transplant. This sequence joins TRBV5-5 and TRBJ1-2; TRBD1 might be the D (5 bases). The material was PBMCs, obtained before TCRalphabeta/CD19-depleted stem cell transplant. CDR3 nucleotides: TGTGCCAGCAGCTTAGGGCCGAGGGGAGTGAACTATGGCTACACCTTC. This encodes CASSLGPRGVNYGYTF.